This is a list of T cell receptor beta chains from one sample in a study of T cells after somatic rescue of genetic block. TCRdb keeps only in-frame clones here, not all; method: immunoSEQ multiplex PCR. The repertoire holds roughly 110,000 clones, with approximately 90% as singletons. Sequences were obtained from peripheral blood mononuclear cells (PBMCs). Every receptor here comes from a woman aged 18-29 years. The CDR3 runs from the conserved cysteine through the conserved F or W. D genes are given only for firm matches. Clone sizes are given selectively: once, few, many, or a class where the clone is expanded.

D gene: TRBD1; clone size: few; J gene: TRBJ1-6; V gene: TRBV6-1; CDR3 protein: CASREGQGLPPLHF; CDR3 DNA: TGTGCCAGCAGGGAGGGACAGGGGCTACCACCCCTCCACTTT
D gene: -; clone size: -; J gene: TRBJ1-2; V gene: TRBV7-3; CDR3 protein: CASSFEGESYGYTF; CDR3 DNA: TGTGCCAGCAGCTTTGAAGGAGAGTCCTATGGCTACACCTTC
D gene: -; clone size: -; J gene: TRBJ1-1; V gene: TRBV6-5; CDR3 protein: CASSYSRTLNTEAFF; CDR3 DNA: TGTGCCAGCAGTTACTCCCGGACACTGAACACTGAAGCTTTCTTT
D gene: -; clone size: -; J gene: TRBJ2-5; V gene: TRBV27; CDR3 protein: CASSLAAFETQYF; CDR3 DNA: TGTGCCAGCAGTTTAGCGGCGTTTGAGACCCAGTACTTC
D gene: -; clone size: -; J gene: TRBJ1-4; V gene: TRBV7-8; CDR3 protein: CASSLGGRNEKLFF; CDR3 DNA: TGTGCCAGCAGCTTAGGGGGCCGAAATGAAAAACTGTTTTTT
D gene: TRBD2; clone size: -; J gene: TRBJ2-5; V gene: TRBV11-2; CDR3 protein: CASSLISGGYQETQYF; CDR3 DNA: TGTGCCAGCAGCTTAATAAGCGGGGGGTACCAAGAGACCCAGTACTTC
D gene: -; clone size: -; J gene: TRBJ2-1; V gene: TRBV7-6; CDR3 protein: CASSLRLRAGLDEQFF; CDR3 DNA: TGTGCCAGCAGCTTACGTTTAAGGGCAGGGCTCGATGAGCAGTTCTTC
D gene: -; clone size: -; J gene: TRBJ2-5; V gene: TRBV19; CDR3 protein: CASSSTNQETQYF; CDR3 DNA: TGTGCCAGTAGTTCTACAAACCAAGAGACCCAGTACTTC
D gene: TRBD1; clone size: -; J gene: TRBJ2-7; V gene: TRBV7-8; CDR3 protein: CASSLAGDSGYEQYF; CDR3 DNA: TGTGCCAGCAGCTTAGCAGGGGACAGCGGCTACGAGCAGTACTTC
D gene: -; clone size: once; J gene: TRBJ1-3; V gene: TRBV11-3; CDR3 protein: CASSSFRGNTIYF; CDR3 DNA: TGTGCCAGCAGCTCATTCAGGGGAAACACCATATATTTT
D gene: TRBD1; clone size: once; J gene: TRBJ1-1; V gene: TRBV7-2; CDR3 protein: CASSWGTGLTEAFF; CDR3 DNA: TGTGCCAGCAGCTGGGGGACAGGTCTCACTGAAGCTTTCTTT
D gene: TRBD2; clone size: -; J gene: TRBJ2-1; V gene: TRBV4-3; CDR3 protein: CASSQGLGLAGFPDSYNEQFF; CDR3 DNA: TGCGCCAGCAGCCAAGGCCTCGGACTAGCGGGGTTCCCTGACTCCTACAATGAGCAGTTCTTC
D gene: -; clone size: -; J gene: TRBJ1-6; V gene: TRBV7-2; CDR3 protein: CASSLVDSPLHF; CDR3 DNA: TGTGCCAGCAGCTTAGTGGATTCACCCCTCCACTTT
D gene: TRBD2; clone size: -; J gene: TRBJ2-1; V gene: TRBV7-9; CDR3 protein: CASSPVGSGGLYNEQFF; CDR3 DNA: TGTGCCAGCAGCCCCGTAGGTAGCGGGGGCCTCTACAATGAGCAGTTCTTC
D gene: TRBD1; clone size: once; J gene: TRBJ2-2; V gene: TRBV10-3; CDR3 protein: CAISETGGPTGELFF; CDR3 DNA: TGTGCCATCAGTGAGACAGGGGGTCCCACCGGGGAGCTGTTTTTT
D gene: TRBD2; clone size: -; J gene: TRBJ2-2; V gene: TRBV5-1; CDR3 protein: CASSRLAGENTGELFF; CDR3 DNA: TGCGCCAGCAGCCGACTAGCGGGGGAAAACACCGGGGAGCTGTTTTTT
D gene: -; clone size: -; J gene: TRBJ1-1; V gene: TRBV9; CDR3 protein: CASSFAGVGDTEAFF; CDR3 DNA: TGTGCCAGCAGCTTCGCAGGGGTTGGAGACACTGAAGCTTTCTTT
D gene: -; clone size: -; J gene: TRBJ1-2; V gene: TRBV28; CDR3 protein: CASSIQGPYGYTF; CDR3 DNA: TGTGCCAGCAGTATCCAGGGACCTTATGGCTACACCTTC
D gene: -; clone size: -; J gene: TRBJ2-2; V gene: TRBV30; CDR3 protein: CAWNPGHPNTGELFF; CDR3 DNA: TGTGCCTGGAATCCGGGACACCCGAACACCGGGGAGCTGTTTTTT
D gene: -; clone size: once; J gene: TRBJ1-2; V gene: TRBV9; CDR3 protein: CASSGDRSYGYTF; CDR3 DNA: TGTGCCAGCAGCGGCGACAGGTCCTATGGCTACACCTTC
D gene: TRBD1; clone size: -; J gene: TRBJ2-7; V gene: TRBV7-2; CDR3 protein: CASSTRDSSYEQYF; CDR3 DNA: TGTGCCAGCAGCACCCGGGACAGCTCCTACGAGCAGTACTTC
D gene: -; clone size: -; J gene: TRBJ1-1; V gene: TRBV27; CDR3 protein: CASSFDSRMNTEAFF; CDR3 DNA: TGTGCCAGCAGCTTTGACTCGAGGATGAACACTGAAGCTTTCTTT
D gene: -; clone size: -; J gene: TRBJ1-5; V gene: TRBV2; CDR3 protein: CASSRVVQPQHF; CDR3 DNA: TGTGCCAGCAGTCGGGTTGTTCAGCCCCAGCATTTT
D gene: TRBD1; clone size: -; J gene: TRBJ1-3; V gene: TRBV4-3; CDR3 protein: CASSQDRGLGNTIYF; CDR3 DNA: TGCGCCAGCAGCCAAGACAGGGGGCTGGGAAACACCATATATTTT
D gene: -; clone size: once; J gene: TRBJ2-1; V gene: TRBV7-2; CDR3 protein: CASRSRALKVDEQFF; CDR3 DNA: TGTGCCAGCAGATCCCGGGCCCTAAAGGTCGATGAGCAGTTCTTC
D gene: -; clone size: -; J gene: TRBJ1-2; V gene: TRBV6-4; CDR3 protein: CASRFGEGYGYTF; CDR3 DNA: TGTGCCAGCAGATTCGGGGAGGGGTATGGCTACACCTTC
D gene: -; clone size: -; J gene: TRBJ2-7; V gene: TRBV5-5; CDR3 protein: CASSRRDGYEQYF; CDR3 DNA: TGTGCCAGCAGTCGCCGGGACGGCTACGAGCAGTACTTC
D gene: -; clone size: -; J gene: TRBJ2-3; V gene: TRBV27; CDR3 protein: CASSLSDRATDTQYF; CDR3 DNA: TGTGCCAGCAGTCTATCCGACAGAGCCACAGATACGCAGTATTTT
D gene: -; clone size: -; J gene: TRBJ1-5; V gene: TRBV4-3; CDR3 protein: CASSQEAGSWPQHF; CDR3 DNA: TGCGCCAGCAGCCAAGAGGCAGGGTCCTGGCCCCAGCATTTT
D gene: TRBD1; clone size: -; J gene: TRBJ2-7; V gene: TRBV2; CDR3 protein: CASSGQGSRYEQYF; CDR3 DNA: TGTGCCAGCAGTGGACAGGGATCGAGGTACGAGCAGTACTTC
D gene: -; clone size: -; J gene: TRBJ2-3; V gene: TRBV5-4; CDR3 protein: CASSAGVRQATDTQYF; CDR3 DNA: TGTGCCAGCAGCGCGGGTGTGCGACAGGCCACAGATACGCAGTATTTT
D gene: TRBD1; clone size: -; J gene: TRBJ1-6; V gene: TRBV27; CDR3 protein: CASSLSGRMDRGGSPLHF; CDR3 DNA: TGTGCCAGCAGTTTATCGGGACGAATGGACAGGGGCGGTTCACCCCTCCACTTT
D gene: TRBD1; clone size: -; J gene: TRBJ2-1; V gene: TRBV19; CDR3 protein: CASSIFRGNEQFF; CDR3 DNA: TGTGCCAGTAGTATATTCAGGGGGAATGAGCAGTTCTTC
D gene: TRBD2; clone size: -; J gene: TRBJ2-6; V gene: TRBV4-1; CDR3 protein: CASRGRGTQGGSGANVLTF; CDR3 DNA: TGCGCCAGCAGAGGGCGGGGGACTCAGGGCGGGTCCGGGGCCAACGTCCTGACTTTC
D gene: -; clone size: -; J gene: TRBJ1-2; V gene: TRBV19; CDR3 protein: CASSIGGIYEYYGYTF; CDR3 DNA: TGTGCCAGTAGTATAGGGGGGATCTACGAATACTATGGCTACACCTTC
D gene: -; clone size: -; J gene: TRBJ2-3; V gene: TRBV7-2; CDR3 protein: CASSLFAGPTDTQYF; CDR3 DNA: TGTGCCAGCAGCTTATTCGCAGGGCCCACAGATACGCAGTATTTT
D gene: -; clone size: -; J gene: TRBJ2-4; V gene: TRBV6-1; CDR3 protein: CASSVLLAKNIQYF; CDR3 DNA: TGTGCCAGCAGTGTGTTACTAGCCAAAAACATTCAGTACTTC
D gene: -; clone size: -; J gene: TRBJ1-5; V gene: TRBV19; CDR3 protein: CASSIVSGVNQPQHF; CDR3 DNA: TGTGCCAGTAGTATAGTCTCGGGGGTGAACCAGCCCCAGCATTTT
D gene: -; clone size: -; J gene: TRBJ2-7; V gene: TRBV19; CDR3 protein: CASMVGSSSYEQYF; CDR3 DNA: TGTGCCAGTATGGTCGGCTCGAGCTCCTACGAGCAGTACTTC
D gene: TRBD1; clone size: -; J gene: TRBJ2-7; V gene: TRBV9; CDR3 protein: CASSAPGGGEQYF; CDR3 DNA: TGTGCCAGCAGCGCCCCAGGGGGCGGCGAGCAGTACTTC
D gene: -; clone size: -; J gene: TRBJ1-5; V gene: TRBV19; CDR3 protein: CASSIGPGLVNQPQHF; CDR3 DNA: TGTGCCAGTAGTATAGGCCCGGGACTGGTCAATCAGCCCCAGCATTTT
D gene: -; clone size: -; J gene: TRBJ1-2; V gene: TRBV5-4; CDR3 protein: CASSLRFGGNYGYTF; CDR3 DNA: TGTGCCAGCAGCTTGAGGTTCGGGGGAAACTATGGCTACACCTTC
D gene: TRBD1; clone size: few; J gene: TRBJ1-1; V gene: TRBV28; CDR3 protein: CASSFLTGTGEDTEAFF; CDR3 DNA: TGTGCCAGCAGTTTCCTGACCGGGACAGGGGAGGACACTGAAGCTTTCTTT
D gene: -; clone size: -; J gene: TRBJ1-2; V gene: TRBV2; CDR3 protein: CASVSGDGYTF; CDR3 DNA: TGTGCCAGCGTGTCGGGAGATGGCTACACCTTC
D gene: -; clone size: once; J gene: TRBJ1-3; V gene: TRBV11-3; CDR3 protein: CASSAQQGAGNTIYF; CDR3 DNA: TGTGCCAGCAGCGCCCAACAGGGAGCTGGAAACACCATATATTTT
D gene: TRBD1; clone size: -; J gene: TRBJ2-7; V gene: TRBV4-3; CDR3 protein: CASSQVSWDRDYEQYF; CDR3 DNA: TGCGCCAGCAGCCAAGTATCGTGGGACAGGGACTACGAGCAGTACTTC
D gene: -; clone size: -; J gene: TRBJ1-1; V gene: TRBV7-2; CDR3 protein: CASSLAAGVGTEAFF; CDR3 DNA: TGTGCCAGCAGCTTAGCAGCAGGGGTGGGCACTGAAGCTTTCTTT
D gene: -; clone size: -; J gene: TRBJ2-2; V gene: TRBV11-1; CDR3 protein: CASSPSGRRSRELFF; CDR3 DNA: TGTGCCAGCAGCCCTTCGGGCCGTAGGAGCAGGGAGCTGTTTTTT
D gene: -; clone size: -; J gene: TRBJ2-1; V gene: TRBV5-1; CDR3 protein: CASSLVGASYNEQFF; CDR3 DNA: TGCGCCAGCAGCTTAGTCGGGGCATCCTACAATGAGCAGTTCTTC